This T cell receptor (beta chain) was profiled in a study of beta chain features in type 1 diabetes. Study-wide context: Cell yields, age and gender were similar between patients and healthy donors.

This clone was counted once. Antigen unknown. At one of its ends the junction is not consistent with the germline gene, which may arise from a read error. Study results and caveats: Type 1 diabetes patients showed a moderate but significant shortening of TCRB CDR3s in all four CD4+ subsets. The naive, central memory and Treg TCRB repertoires looked more alike in patients than they did in healthy donors.

Populations obtained by sorting all exceeded 95% purity. The germline V gene has CDR1 SGHRS and CDR2 YFSETQ. This CDR3 contains 15 residues. Of the isolated RNA, all was reverse transcribed, and so the sequenced material was expressed TCRB transcripts. The repertoire was sequenced with immunoSEQ multiplex PCR; TCRdb's copy has only in-frame clones and lacks some. This table holds fewer than 20,000 clones, around three quarters found once. The chain combines TRBV5-1 with TRBJ1-2, with a possible D match to TRBD1 (6 bases). This sequence originates from a man aged 25-45 years with type 1 diabetes. Material for sequencing was Tregs from blood. The DNA of the CDR3 is TGCGCCAGCAGCTTAAATCCAGGGGAGACGTATGGCTACATCTTC. Translation: CASSLNPGETYGYIF.